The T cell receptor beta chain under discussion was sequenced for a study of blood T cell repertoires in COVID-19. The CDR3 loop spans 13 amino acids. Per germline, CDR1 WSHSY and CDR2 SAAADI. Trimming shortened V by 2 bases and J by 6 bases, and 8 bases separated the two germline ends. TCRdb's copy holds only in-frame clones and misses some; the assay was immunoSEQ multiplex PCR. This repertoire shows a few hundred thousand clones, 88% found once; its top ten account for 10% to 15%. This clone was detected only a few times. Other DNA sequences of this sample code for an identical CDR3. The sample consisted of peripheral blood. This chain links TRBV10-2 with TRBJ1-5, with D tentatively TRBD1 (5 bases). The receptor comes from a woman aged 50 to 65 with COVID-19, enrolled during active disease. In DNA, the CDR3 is TGCGCCAGCAGTGAGGGGGCACGTCAGCCCCAGCATTTT. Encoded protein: CASSEGARQPQHF.